These T cell receptor beta chains were read from a single sample in a study of T cell responses to AZD1222 COVID-19 vaccine. The method was immunoSEQ multiplex PCR; TCRdb's version includes in-frame clones alone and lacks a portion of them. The sample lists 56,000 or so clones; over 75% were seen once. Sequencing was performed on peripheral blood, taken on day 0 of AZD1222 vaccination. The receptors were sampled from an adult in good health. The CDR3 runs from the conserved cysteine through the conserved F or W. D genes are given only for firm matches. Rows may omit the clone size; those that give it use once, few, many or a size class.

len	d_gene	v_gene	j_gene	abundance	CDR3aa	CDR3nt
14	.	TRBV3-1/TRBV3-2	TRBJ1-2	.	CASTANTANYGYTF	TGTGCCAGCACCGCCAATACAGCGAACTATGGCTACACCTTC
18	.	TRBV28	TRBJ1-5	.	CATQMGRWTDISNQPQHF	TGTGCCACCCAAATGGGACGATGGACAGACATTAGCAATCAGCCCCAGCATTTT
14	.	TRBV5-1	TRBJ1-1	.	CASSLKGGSTEAFF	TGCGCCAGCAGCTTGAAGGGGGGGAGCACTGAAGCTTTCTTT
13	TRBD1	TRBV29-1	TRBJ2-7	.	CSVQGQGRYEQYF	TGCAGCGTTCAAGGACAGGGTAGATACGAGCAGTACTTC
14	.	TRBV28	TRBJ2-1	.	CASSLGGSYNEQFF	TGTGCCAGCAGTTTAGGTGGATCCTACAATGAGCAGTTCTTC
14	.	TRBV28	TRBJ2-7	.	CASSASGYHYEQYF	TGTGCCAGCTCGGCTTCGGGGTACCACTACGAGCAGTACTTC
12	TRBD1	TRBV6-5	TRBJ1-2	.	CASRRQGDGYTF	TGTGCCAGCAGAAGACAGGGCGATGGCTACACCTTC
15	.	TRBV20-1	TRBJ2-3	.	CSASAERRGADTQYF	TGCAGTGCTAGTGCGGAAAGGAGGGGGGCAGATACGCAGTATTTT
18	TRBD1	TRBV6-1	TRBJ1-5	.	CASSEVGGVGQLVQPQHF	TGTGCCAGCAGTGAAGTGGGGGGGGTGGGACAGTTGGTTCAGCCCCAGCATTTT
12	.	TRBV27	TRBJ1-4	.	CASSLLGEKLFF	TGTGCCAGCAGTTTATTAGGTGAAAAACTGTTTTTT
13	.	TRBV9	TRBJ1-1	.	CASSVQQDTEAFF	TGTGCCAGCAGCGTACAGCAGGACACTGAAGCTTTCTTT
13	TRBD1	TRBV30	TRBJ2-1	.	CALQGAFSNEQFF	TGTGCCCTACAGGGGGCATTTTCCAATGAGCAGTTCTTC
15	.	TRBV5-1	TRBJ2-1	.	CASSLESAYYNEQFF	TGCGCCAGCAGCTTGGAGTCAGCTTATTACAATGAGCAGTTCTTC
15	.	TRBV19	TRBJ2-5	.	CASSMSGMGRETQYF	TGTGCCAGTAGTATGTCCGGGATGGGAAGAGAGACCCAGTACTTC
17	TRBD2	TRBV7-2	TRBJ2-7	.	CASSSRGGSGVSYEQYF	TGTGCCAGCAGCTCTAGAGGAGGTAGCGGGGTCTCCTACGAGCAGTACTTC
15	TRBD1	TRBV27	TRBJ1-6	.	CASSFRTGMNSPLHF	TGTGCCAGCAGTTTCCGGACAGGGATGAATTCACCCCTCCACTTT
14	.	TRBV27	TRBJ1-5	once	CASSMGRRHQPQHF	TGTGCCAGCAGTATGGGGCGCAGACATCAGCCCCAGCATTTT
14	.	TRBV4-2	TRBJ1-1	.	CASSQGTTGGEAFF	TGTGCCAGCAGCCAAGGAACGACAGGAGGTGAGGCTTTCTTT
15	TRBD2	TRBV27	TRBJ2-4	.	CATSPGSGGLDIQYF	TGTGCCACCTCCCCCGGTAGCGGGGGCTTGGACATTCAGTACTTC
14	TRBD2	TRBV28	TRBJ2-5	.	CASRPSSGQETQYF	TGTGCCAGCAGGCCATCTAGCGGTCAAGAGACCCAGTACTTC
15	.	TRBV18	TRBJ1-3	.	CASSPLSASGNTIYF	TGTGCCAGCTCACCTTTGAGTGCTTCTGGAAACACCATATATTTT
15	TRBD1	TRBV7-9	TRBJ2-2	.	CATRSGQGGTGELFF	TGTGCCACTAGATCAGGACAGGGCGGCACCGGGGAGCTGTTTTTT
13	TRBD2	TRBV27	TRBJ2-1	once	CARGPGLGPEQFF	TGTGCCAGAGGCCCGGGACTAGGTCCTGAGCAGTTCTTC
15	TRBD2	TRBV5-1	TRBJ2-2	once	CASSSGTSPIGELFF	TGCGCCAGCAGCTCCGGGACTAGCCCTATCGGGGAGCTGTTTTTT
14	TRBD1	TRBV6-1	TRBJ1-3	.	CASTEGQGRNTIYF	TGTGCCAGCACTGAAGGACAGGGGCGAAACACCATATATTTT
13	.	TRBV9	TRBJ1-2	.	CASSVSANYGYTF	TGTGCCAGCAGCGTTTCCGCTAACTATGGCTACACCTTC
15	.	TRBV19	TRBJ1-2	.	CASSLGRNRNYGYTF	TGTGCCAGTAGTTTGGGACGGAATCGGAACTATGGCTACACCTTC
12	.	TRBV27	TRBJ2-3	.	CASSFSTDTQYF	TGTGCCAGTTCTTTTAGCACAGATACGCAGTATTTT
15	.	TRBV19	TRBJ2-2	.	CASSIPGMNTGELFF	TGTGCCAGTAGTATTCCGGGAATGAACACCGGGGAGCTGTTTTTT
13	TRBD2	TRBV10-3	TRBJ2-3	.	CANGREGTDTQYF	TGTGCCAATGGGAGGGAGGGCACAGATACGCAGTATTTT
13	.	TRBV6-5	TRBJ2-7	many	CASSYAAAYEQYF	TGTGCCAGCAGTTACGCAGCAGCCTACGAGCAGTACTTC
13	.	TRBV4-2	TRBJ2-5	.	CASSGGAGETQYF	TGTGCCAGCAGTGGGGGGGCAGGCGAGACCCAGTACTTC
14	TRBD2	TRBV5-1	TRBJ2-3	.	CASSPSGVTDTQYF	TGCGCCAGCAGTCCTAGCGGGGTAACAGATACGCAGTATTTT
15	TRBD1	TRBV5-4	TRBJ2-1	.	CASSSYRDRANEQFF	TGTGCCAGCAGCTCTTACCGGGACAGGGCCAATGAGCAGTTCTTC
15	.	TRBV4-2	TRBJ2-7	.	CASSQDGTSQVEQYF	TGTGCCAGCAGCCAAGATGGTACTAGCCAGGTTGAGCAGTACTTC
15	.	TRBV27	TRBJ1-5	.	CASSLSGGLNQPQHF	TGTGCCAGCAGTTTATCCGGGGGGCTCAATCAGCCCCAGCATTTT
15	.	TRBV11-2	TRBJ2-3	.	CASSSPGLSTDTQYF	TGTGCCAGCAGCTCCCCCGGTCTTAGCACAGATACGCAGTATTTT
17	TRBD1	TRBV6-1	TRBJ1-5	.	CASSAGQGSISNQPQHF	TGTGCCAGCAGTGCGGGACAGGGGTCTATAAGCAATCAGCCCCAGCATTTT
13	.	TRBV29-1	TRBJ1-2	.	CSVWSDEGYGYTF	TGCAGCGTTTGGTCTGACGAAGGGTATGGCTACACCTTC
13	.	TRBV5-4	TRBJ2-3	.	CASSSFSTDTQYF	TGTGCCAGCAGCAGTTTCTCCACAGATACGCAGTATTTT
15	TRBD1	TRBV2	TRBJ1-2	.	CASSESDRGSDGYTF	TGTGCCAGCAGTGAAAGCGACAGGGGTTCAGATGGCTACACCTTC
14	.	TRBV13	TRBJ1-4	.	CASSLGGRNEKLFF	TGTGCCAGCAGCTTAGGGGGGCGCAATGAAAAACTGTTTTTT
15	TRBD2	TRBV19	TRBJ2-5	.	CASSTRLARQETQYF	TGTGCCAGTAGTACCCGACTAGCGCGACAAGAGACCCAGTACTTC
14	TRBD1	TRBV30	TRBJ1-4	.	CAWSVQGIEEKLFF	TGTGCCTGGAGTGTACAGGGGATTGAAGAAAAACTGTTTTTT
15	.	TRBV9	TRBJ2-3	.	CASSPKAFHTDTQYF	TGTGCCAGCAGCCCTAAAGCCTTCCACACAGATACGCAGTATTTT
14	.	TRBV9	TRBJ1-5	.	CASSGDRWGQPQHF	TGTGCCAGCAGCGGCGACAGGTGGGGTCAGCCCCAGCATTTT
13	.	TRBV12-3/TRBV12-4	TRBJ1-1	.	CASLWGRNTEAFF	TGTGCCAGCCTGTGGGGCAGAAACACTGAAGCTTTCTTT
16	.	TRBV5-1	TRBJ2-1	.	CASSWDTSSSYNEQFF	TGCGCCAGCAGCTGGGACACATCGAGCTCCTACAATGAGCAGTTCTTC
15	.	TRBV11-2	TRBJ2-1	once	CASSLDLGGGDEQFF	TGTGCCAGCAGCTTAGATCTGGGTGGCGGAGATGAGCAGTTCTTC
12	TRBD1	TRBV2	TRBJ2-7	.	CASSGQGYEQYF	TGTGCCAGCAGTGGACAGGGTTACGAGCAGTACTTC
15	TRBD1	TRBV14	TRBJ1-1	once	CASSPSRQGYTEAFF	TGTGCCAGCAGCCCCTCCCGACAGGGATACACTGAAGCTTTCTTT
14	.	TRBV3-1/TRBV3-2	TRBJ2-5	.	CASSPTGTRETQYF	TGTGCCAGCAGCCCGACAGGGACTAGGGAGACCCAGTACTTC
14	.	TRBV28	TRBJ1-1	.	CASSLGSTIKEAFF	TGTGCCAGCAGTTTAGGGTCGACGATAAAAGAAGCTTTCTTT
13	.	TRBV9	TRBJ1-2	.	CASSVAQNYGYTF	TGTGCCAGCAGCGTGGCACAGAACTATGGCTACACCTTC
14	.	TRBV10-3	TRBJ1-5	.	CAISPTVGNQPQHF	TGTGCCATCAGTCCGACAGTGGGCAATCAGCCCCAGCATTTT
13	.	TRBV6-2/TRBV6-3	TRBJ2-5	.	CASSPGRSETQYF	TGTGCCAGCAGTCCGGGACGGTCAGAGACCCAGTACTTC
14	.	TRBV2	TRBJ2-5	.	CASYVSGGQETQYF	TGTGCCAGTTACGTTAGCGGAGGCCAAGAGACCCAGTACTTC
16	.	TRBV7-8	TRBJ2-7	.	CASSLKGGTPTTEQYF	TGTGCCAGCAGCTTAAAGGGGGGGACACCTACGACCGAGCAGTACTTC
17	TRBD2	TRBV7-2	TRBJ2-5	.	CASSLASVAGGQGTQYF	TGTGCCAGCAGCTTAGCATCGGTAGCGGGGGGCCAAGGGACCCAGTACTTC
13	TRBD1	TRBV3-1/TRBV3-2	TRBJ1-2	.	CASSNQGAGGYTF	TGTGCCAGCAGCAACCAGGGGGCTGGGGGCTACACCTTC